The 10 T cell receptor beta chains given below trace back to one sample, sequenced in a study of blood T cells in healthy people across ages (dated by TCRdb to the mid-2010s). The library was produced with 5' RACE. The sequencing machine was an Illumina HiSeq 2500. The second PCR ran for about 7 to 11 cycles and used a J-beta primer mix along with a sample-barcoded 5' primer. TCRdb applied fastp at Q25 and MiXCR to the public reads, then kept only in-frame beta chains. Here each entry gathers all rows of one CDR3 protein and keeps the most common genes and DNA. Counted in this sample were 650,000 to 800,000 distinct CDR3 sequences; about 51% of them appeared once. The top ten clones comprise about 13% of the sample. The source material was blood. These receptors were collected from an elderly woman in good health.

This sequence joins TRBV20-1 and TRBJ2-3; tentative D call: TRBD2 (7 bases). The V end lost 3 bases, the J end lost 2 bases, and 18 bases lay between the germline ends. This CDR3 has 16 residues. Germline CDR1 reads DFQATT; CDR2 reads SNEGSKA (reference sequence). CDR3 sequence (DNA): TGCAGTGCTAGGGCAGGAGGGGGGGGAGTCACAGATACGCAGTATTTT. Its translation is CSARAGGGGVTDTQYF.

The rearrangement links TRBV27 to TRBJ1-4, with D maybe TRBD1 (6 bases). The germline V gene encodes CDR1 MNHEY and CDR2 SMNVEV (reference sequence). Deletions cut 6 bases from V and 2 bases from J, with 13 bases between. The CDR3 length is 15 residues. The CDR3 DNA reads as TGTGCCAGCAGGTCGTTGCAGGGGACTAATGAAAAACTGTTTTTT. As protein: CASRSLQGTNEKLFF.

This chain uses TRBV27 with TRBJ2-5, with D hard to call. Per the germline V gene, CDR1 is MNHEY and CDR2 is SMNVEV (reference sequence). The CDR3 totals 13 residues. V lost 3 bases and J 4 bases, leaving 9 bases between the germline ends. The CDR3, as DNA: TGTGCCAGCAGTTTGTTTTCAGGAGAGACCCAGTACTTC. The encoded protein is CASSLFSGETQYF.

The rearrangement links TRBV12-3 or TRBV12-4 to TRBJ2-1; 10 bases match TRBD2. The CDR3 spans 17 residues. J was trimmed by 4 bases and V by 8 bases; bases with no gene match: 14. CDR3 sequence reads: CASFLGERGGRYNEQFF. CDR3 DNA sequence: TGTGCCAGCTTCTTGGGCGAGCGGGGGGGCCGGTACAATGAGCAGTTCTTC.

The J gene is TRBJ1-1, the V gene TRBV3-1; the D gene is possibly TRBD1 (5 bases). Germline V gene sequence: CDR1 LGHDT, CDR2 YNNKEL (reference sequence). V lost 2 bases, J lost 5 bases, and 9 bases lay in between. The length of the CDR3 is 13 residues. CDR3: CASSQPRGTEAFF. Here the CDR3 DNA reads TGTGCCAGCAGCCAACCGCGGGGGACTGAAGCTTTCTTT.

This rearrangement joins TRBV29-1 to TRBJ2-5, with a tentative D call TRBD1 (6 bases). V was clipped by 7 bases and J by 2 bases, with 17 bases between them. The CDR3 is 14 residues long. Germline values: CDR1 SQVTM, CDR2 ANQGSEA. This CDR3 reads CSASDRRPQETQYF. CDR3 sequence (DNA): TGCAGCGCCAGCGACAGGCGACCGCAAGAGACCCAGTACTTC.

This clonotype occurred many times. This sequence joins TRBV6-2 or TRBV6-3 and TRBJ2-5; no clear D gene. Looked up from germline, CDR1 is MNHEY and CDR2 is SVGEGT. The CDR3 length is 15 residues. Deletions cut 6 bases from V and 4 bases from J, with 18 bases between. The CDR3, as DNA: TGTGCCAGCAGGGACCGGTTACACGGAAGAGAGACCCAGTACTTC. This encodes CASRDRLHGRETQYF.

The CDR3 DNA reads TGCAGTGCTAGTAGCAGGGGGTACTCCCGCCAAGAGACCCAGTACTTC. It specifies CSASSRGYSRQETQYF. The chain is built from TRBV20-1 and TRBJ2-5, with 7 bases identical to TRBD1. V shed 3 bases, J shed 1 base, and the junction held 11 bases outside the gene matches. CDR3 length: 16 amino acids. Germline V gene sequence: CDR1 DFQATT, CDR2 SNEGSKA (reference sequence).

The rearrangement uses TRBV12-3 or TRBV12-4 and TRBJ2-1; 9 positions agree with TRBD2. The CDR3 totals 17 residues. V dropped 7 bases and J dropped 9; count of bases not matched to a gene: 19. The CDR3 coding sequence is TGTGCCAGCAATAACGCACCGGGACTAGCTCTTGGCGGTGAGCAGTTCTTC. Translation: CASNNAPGLALGGEQFF.

The rearrangement links TRBV7-2 to TRBJ2-7; 11 bases fit TRBD1. This CDR3 comprises 15 residues. CDR1 SGHTA and CDR2 FQGNSA come from the germline V gene. J gave up 5 bases and V 5 bases, and 8 bases lay outside the gene matches. The CDR3 is CASSKGQGATHEQYF. CDR3 in DNA: TGTGCCAGCAGCAAAGGACAGGGGGCTACCCACGAGCAGTACTTC.